One and the same sample provided the 23 T cell receptor beta chains below, sequenced in a study of blood T cell repertoires in COVID-19. The repertoire was sequenced with immunoSEQ multiplex PCR; TCRdb's copy has only in-frame clones and lacks some. The data hold 110,000 to 150,000 clones, with about 88% observed a single time. The specimen was peripheral blood. The receptors shown here come from a human donor in a cohort sampled during active COVID-19.

This chain connects TRBV7-3 to TRBJ2-3, with 8 positions matching TRBD2. CDR1 is SGHTA, CDR2 FQGTGA, per germline. The J segment lost 0 bases and the V segment lost 6 bases, leaving 2 bases of the junction unmatched. This CDR3 has 14 residues. The CDR3 loop reads CASSSGASTDTQYF. The CDR3 nucleotides are TGTGCCAGCAGTAGCGGGGCGAGCACAGATACGCAGTATTTT.

The genes are TRBV5-4 and TRBJ2-3; 10 bases line up with TRBD2. With V trimmed by 3 bases and J by 2 bases, 6 bases remained unmatched. This CDR3 contains 16 residues. CDR1 and CDR2 from the germline V gene are SGHNT and YYREEE (reference sequence). As DNA, the CDR3 is TGTGCCAGCAGCTCCAGCGGGGGGGCGATCACAGATACGCAGTATTTT. This gives the protein CASSSSGGAITDTQYF.

The chain joins TRBV2 to TRBJ2-2; D might be TRBD2 (5 bases). The V end was cut by 2 bases, the J end by 3 bases, with 10 bases between. The CDR3 runs 15 residues. Germline values: CDR1 SNHLY, CDR2 FYNNEI. The CDR3 reads CASSESGSDTGELFF. CDR3 in DNA: TGTGCCAGCAGTGAATCGGGGTCGGACACCGGGGAGCTGTTTTTT.

This clone was recorded only once. V gene TRBV24-1 combines with J gene TRBJ2-7, with TRBD2 matching over 9 bases. J gave up 0 bases and V 2 bases, and 7 bases lay outside the gene matches. CDR3 length equals 17 residues. Germline V gene lookup returns CDR1 KGHDR and CDR2 SFDVKD. CDR3 sequence reads: CATSDCPSGTNSYEQYF. CDR3 bases: TGTGCCACCAGTGATTGTCCTAGCGGGACAAACTCCTACGAGCAGTACTTC.

V and J are TRBV28 and TRBJ1-4; D remains ambiguous. The CDR3 consists of 11 residues. The germline V gene encodes CDR1 MDHEN and CDR2 SYDVKM. The ends were cut back, 4 bases at V and 13 bases at J, with 10 bases in the middle. As DNA, the CDR3 is TGTGCCAGCAGTTCGGGGTTTAGACTGTTTTTT. The encoded protein is CASSSGFRLFF.

The V and J genes are TRBV27 and TRBJ2-7; D is perhaps TRBD1 (6 bases). The CDR3 loop spans 16 amino acids. The germline CDR1 and CDR2 sequences are MNHEY and SMNVEV (reference sequence). V was shortened by 4 bases and J by 2 bases, with 18 bases between the two germline ends. CDR3 nucleotide sequence: TGTGCCAGCAGTTGGACAGCTCTTACCTCGACCTACGAGCAGTACTTC. Its protein is CASSWTALTSTYEQYF.

This sequence joins TRBV28 and TRBJ2-7; D possibly corresponds to TRBD1 (6 bases). This CDR3 comprises 14 residues. Deletions cut 3 bases from V and 0 bases from J, with 9 bases between. Germline V gene data show CDR1 as MDHEN and CDR2 as SYDVKM. CDR3 coding DNA: TGTGCCAGCAGTTTTTCGGACAGCTCCTACGAGCAGTACTTC. Amino acids: CASSFSDSSYEQYF.

The chain joins TRBV19 to TRBJ2-7; D might be TRBD1 (5 bases). V was trimmed by 2 bases and J by 3 bases, leaving 14 bases between them. Germline loops: CDR1 LNHDA, CDR2 SQIVND (reference sequence). The CDR3 runs to 15 residues. The CDR3 nucleotides read TGTGCCAGTAGTATATCACCCGACAGCCGCTACGAGCAGTACTTC. Its translation is CASSISPDSRYEQYF.

The rearrangement links TRBV4-1 to TRBJ1-4; TRBD1 agrees at 7 bases. J lost 5 bases, V lost 3 bases, and 9 bases had no gene match. Germline loops: CDR1 MGHRA, CDR2 YSYEKL. The CDR3 length is 16 residues. The CDR3 loop is CASSQLNRGPNEKLFF. CDR3 in DNA: TGCGCCAGCAGCCAGCTTAACAGGGGTCCGAATGAAAAACTGTTTTTT.

This clone was seen a few times. V and J are TRBV9 and TRBJ1-6, with a possible D match to TRBD1 (6 bases). Germline V CDR1 and CDR2: SGDLS, YYNGEE. With 5 bases removed from V and 0 bases from J, the gap between germline ends came to 12 bases. The length of the CDR3 is 16 residues. The CDR3 DNA reads TGTGCCAGCAGTTCCGGGACAAGCTCCTATAATTCACCCCTCCACTTT. Amino acid sequence: CASSSGTSSYNSPLHF.

The chain uses TRBV6-5 and TRBJ1-2; D possibly corresponds to TRBD1 (5 bases). The CDR3 has 15 residues. Germline V gene data show CDR1 as MNHEY and CDR2 as SVGAGI. The ends were cut back, 4 bases at V and 8 bases at J, with 20 bases in the middle. CDR3 in amino acids: CASSSTGLGGIGYTF. The DNA of the CDR3 is TGTGCCAGCAGTTCCACCGGCTTGGGGGGAATCGGCTACACCTTC.

This chain connects TRBV7-9 to TRBJ2-3; the D gene is possibly TRBD2 (6 bases). Trimming took off 2 bases at V and 0 bases at J, with 6 bases between the two ends. Germline CDR1 and CDR2: SEHNR and FQNEAQ (reference sequence). The CDR3 runs 14 residues. The CDR3 coding sequence is TGTGCCAGCAGCTTAAGCGGGAGCACAGATACGCAGTATTTT. Translation gives CASSLSGSTDTQYF. The whole variable domain, remainder taken from reference TRBV7-9 and TRBJ2-3, is DTGVSQNPRHKITKRGQNVTFRCDPISEHNRLYWYRQTLGQGPEFLTYFQNEAQLEKSRLLSDRFSAERPKGSFSTLEIQRTEQGDSAMYLCASSLSGSTDTQYFGPGTRLTVL.

The chain has TRBV2 and TRBJ1-1; D ambiguous. This CDR3 has 14 residues. V gave up 8 bases and J gave up 1 base, with 14 bases separating them. CDR1 is SNHLY, CDR2 FYNNEI, per germline. In DNA, the CDR3 is TGTGCCAGCTTGCAACTTAGTAGGAACACTGAAGCTTTCTTT. Translation gives CASLQLSRNTEAFF.

The chain carries TRBV28 and TRBJ1-2, with D possibly being TRBD1 (5 bases). This CDR3 is built from 14 residues. The V end lost 3 bases, the J end lost 8 bases, and 16 bases lay between the germline ends. Germline CDR1 and CDR2: MDHEN and SYDVKM. CDR3 protein: CASSLPFQYRGYTF. CDR3 sequence (DNA): TGTGCCAGCAGTTTGCCTTTTCAGTACAGGGGCTACACCTTC.

The V and J genes are TRBV7-9 and TRBJ2-7; TRBD2 matches at 8 bases. V lost 9 bases, J lost 1 base, and 5 bases stayed unmatched. CDR1 and CDR2 from the germline V gene are SEHNR and FQNEAQ (reference sequence). The CDR3 runs to 13 residues. CDR3 sequence (DNA): TGTGCCAGTCAGGTAGCGGGGTCCTACGAGCAGTACTTC. Translation: CASQVAGSYEQYF.

V is TRBV5-4 and J is TRBJ2-1; 9 nucleotides agree with TRBD2. The germline gives CDR1 SGHNT, CDR2 YYREEE (reference sequence). CDR3 length: 16 residues. V gave up 0 bases and J gave up 7 bases; unmatched junction bases: 8. The CDR3 DNA reads TGTGCCAGCAGCTTGGGGGGTAGCGGGAGTGGAAATGAGCAGTTCTTC. Amino acid sequence: CASSLGGSGSGNEQFF.

This chain links TRBV29-1 with TRBJ2-7; possible D gene TRBD2, 5 bases. The V and J ends lost 1 base and 4 bases respectively, with 14 bases between them. The CDR3 runs to 14 residues. Germline V gene data show CDR1 as SQVTM and CDR2 as ANQGSEA. CDR3 nucleotides: TGCAGCGTTGAAGGGATTGGAGGATCTTACGAGCAGTACTTC. This translates into CSVEGIGGSYEQYF.

This chain connects TRBV9 to TRBJ2-7; 11 bases are shared with TRBD1. Germline values: CDR1 SGDLS, CDR2 YYNGEE. The CDR3 is made up of 17 amino acids. V trimming: 4 bases; J trimming: 6 bases; junction bases outside the gene matches: 15. The CDR3 loop is CASSPLPPDRGQIEQYF. CDR3 nucleotides: TGTGCCAGCAGCCCTCTCCCCCCGGACAGGGGGCAAATCGAGCAGTACTTC.

The chain carries TRBV28 and TRBJ1-2; D not certain. Between the trimmed V and J ends, which lost 9 bases and 5 bases, there was a span of 10 bases. The CDR3 sequence is 11 residues long. In germline, CDR1 is MDHEN, CDR2 SYDVKM. CDR3 DNA sequence: TGTGCCAGTGGAGGGTTTTATGGCTACACCTTC. Its translation: CASGGFYGYTF.

This clone was detected once. The chain couples TRBV7-2 to TRBJ2-5; TRBD1 agrees at 7 bases. Trimming cost V 5 bases and J 3 bases; bases outside gene matches: 6. CDR3 length: 14 amino acids. Germline assignment: CDR1 SGHTA and CDR2 FQGNSA. For the CDR3, the DNA is TGTGCCAGCAGCATATACAGGGGCGAAGAGACCCAGTACTTC. It translates to CASSIYRGEETQYF.

A word on this clone: At the DNA level, this CDR3 is encoded by other sequences in the same sample as well. V and J are TRBV4-1 and TRBJ2-7; TRBD2 matches at 13 bases. The CDR3 is 15 residues long. Germline-derived CDR1 and CDR2 are MGHRA and YSYEKL. V shed 1 base, J shed 4 bases, and the junction held 1 base outside the gene matches. CDR3 amino acids: CASSQGLAGGYEQYF. The CDR3 DNA sequence: TGCGCCAGCAGCCAAGGACTAGCGGGAGGATACGAGCAGTACTTC.

This chain joins TRBV6-1 and TRBJ2-2, with a possible D match to TRBD2 (6 bases). V lost 2 bases to trimming and J lost 6 bases, with 13 bases between them. This CDR3 has 15 amino acids. Per germline, CDR1 MNHNS and CDR2 SASEGT. The CDR3 coding sequence is TGTGCCAGCAGTGAACCCGGCGAGCGGGCCGGGGAGCTGTTTTTT. Translation gives CASSEPGERAGELFF.

The sample holds one count of this clone. This chain links TRBV6-5 with TRBJ2-3, with D possibly matching TRBD1 (6 bases). The CDR3 totals 15 residues. Germline values: CDR1 MNHEY, CDR2 SVGAGI. The V gene lost 6 bases and the J gene lost 2 bases, with 15 bases spanning the gap. CDR3 coding DNA: TGTGCCAGCAGAAATACAGGGATACCCACAGATACGCAGTATTTT. Translated: CASRNTGIPTDTQYF.